This is a list of T cell receptor beta chains from one sample in a study of T cell changes during pregnancy in multiple sclerosis. TCRdb's table, derived via immunoSEQ multiplex PCR, lists solely in-frame clones and lacks some. The sample contains 39,000 or so clones, 75% to 95% of which appear only once. Specimen: CD8+ T cells from peripheral blood mononuclear cells, collected after pregnancy. The source is a female donor with multiple sclerosis, enrolled in a pregnancy study. Both conserved end residues are part of each CDR3. A D gene is named only where the DNA matches it firmly. Size values are once, few and many counts, or a class for expanded clones, and some rows have none.

V gene	CDR3 length	J gene	clone size	D gene	CDR3 DNA	CDR3 protein
TRBV9	16	TRBJ1-3	-	-	TGTGCCAGCAGCGGACCCCGGGAAGTTTCTGGAAACACCATATATTTT	CASSGPREVSGNTIYF
TRBV25-1	13	TRBJ2-2	-	-	TGTGCCAGCAGTACCAGGGGATTCGGGGAGCTGTTTTTT	CASSTRGFGELFF
TRBV6-4	17	TRBJ1-1	medium-sized	TRBD1	TGTGCCAGCAGATCACCAGACAGGGGTGAAGTGAACACTGAAGCTTTCTTT	CASRSPDRGEVNTEAFF
TRBV19	15	TRBJ1-1	-	-	TGTGCCAGTAGTGCGCAGCGGGGCAACATGGTTGAAGCTTTCTTT	CASSAQRGNMVEAFF
TRBV29-1	13	TRBJ2-7	-	TRBD1	TGCAGCGGTGGGACAGGGAGCCCCTACGAGCAGTACTTC	CSGGTGSPYEQYF
TRBV29-1	17	TRBJ2-1	-	TRBD2	TGCAGCGTTGAAGATCGAGGGGGACTAGCGGGAAACAATGAGCAGTTCTTC	CSVEDRGGLAGNNEQFF
TRBV5-1	15	TRBJ1-1	-	-	TGCGCCAGCAGCTTGGGACAGGTCCAGGGCACTGAAGCTTTCTTT	CASSLGQVQGTEAFF
TRBV30	16	TRBJ2-3	-	TRBD1	TGTGCCTGGTCGGGGACAGGGGGGCAGACCACAGATACGCAGTATTTT	CAWSGTGGQTTDTQYF
TRBV7-3	15	TRBJ2-1	medium-sized	TRBD2	TGTGCCAGCAGCTTAAAGCGGGGGGGAAACAATGAGCAGTTCTTC	CASSLKRGGNNEQFF
TRBV2	13	TRBJ2-7	-	-	TGTGCCAGCAGTGTAGGACAGTACTACGAGCAGTACTTC	CASSVGQYYEQYF
TRBV28	14	TRBJ2-3	once	-	TGTGCCAGCAGCAACCCCCGACGGAGGGATACGCAGTATTTT	CASSNPRRRDTQYF
TRBV11-2	12	TRBJ2-1	-	TRBD2	TGTGCCAGCAGGGAAGCGGGAAATGAGCAGTTCTTC	CASREAGNEQFF
TRBV7-6	14	TRBJ1-1	-	TRBD1	TGTGCCAGCAGCCTCGACAGGGGTAGGCCTGAAGCTTTCTTT	CASSLDRGRPEAFF
TRBV28	13	TRBJ1-6	-	-	TGTGCCAGCAAGGTACAGGGAAGGTCACCCCTCCACTTT	CASKVQGRSPLHF
TRBV28	13	TRBJ1-2	-	-	TGTGCCAGCAGTTCTGACAGACGCTATGGCTACACCTTC	CASSSDRRYGYTF
TRBV6-5	14	TRBJ2-7	once	TRBD1	TGTGCCAGCAGTTACTCACAGGGGAACTACGAGCAGTACTTC	CASSYSQGNYEQYF
TRBV9	15	TRBJ2-7	-	-	TGTGCCAGCAGCCCCCTCCAAGCCAGCCCCAGGGAGCAGTACTTC	CASSPLQASPREQYF
TRBV21-1	13	TRBJ1-1	-	-	TGTGCCAGCCCACAGGGGGAAAACACTGAAGCTTTCTTT	CASPQGENTEAFF
TRBV10-3	17	TRBJ2-3	once	TRBD1	TGTGCCATCAGAGGGACAGCACAAACCTTTAGCACAGATACGCAGTATTTT	CAIRGTAQTFSTDTQYF
TRBV9	18	TRBJ2-1	-	TRBD2	TGTGCCAGCAGCGTTTCCGGGACTAGCGGGAGTGCGTACAATGAGCAGTTCTTC	CASSVSGTSGSAYNEQFF
TRBV4-2	15	TRBJ1-5	few	-	TGTGCCAGCAGCCAAGGGGGCGTGAGCAATCAGCCCCAGCATTTT	CASSQGGVSNQPQHF
TRBV6-1	15	TRBJ2-2	-	-	TGTGCCAGCAGTGAAGACGGCGGTAGAAACGGGGAGCTGTTTTTT	CASSEDGGRNGELFF
TRBV15	20	TRBJ1-1	-	TRBD1	TGTGCCACCAGTGGCCCAAACGGGATAGGGACAGGGAATGGGAACACTGAAGCTTTCTTT	CATSGPNGIGTGNGNTEAFF
TRBV29-1	16	TRBJ2-6	-	TRBD1	TGCAGCGTCCGGGACAGGGGGCTCTCTGGGGCCAACGTCCTGACTTTC	CSVRDRGLSGANVLTF
TRBV15	14	TRBJ2-7	once	TRBD1	TGTGCCACCAGCCCCGGGACAGCATCCTACGAGCAGTACTTC	CATSPGTASYEQYF
TRBV2	12	TRBJ1-4	-	-	TGTGCCAGCAGACAGGGTCGAGAAAAACTGTTTTTT	CASRQGREKLFF
TRBV18	13	TRBJ2-3	-	-	TGTGCCACCCCCCTAGGTGCGGCCGATACGCAGTATTTT	CATPLGAADTQYF
TRBV2	15	TRBJ2-3	-	TRBD1	TGTGCCAGCAGTGAGGGCCAGGGGGCGTTAGATACGCAGTATTTT	CASSEGQGALDTQYF
TRBV28	14	TRBJ2-6	-	-	TGTGCCAGCAGTGGCAGGGCTGGGGCCAACGTCCTGACTTTC	CASSGRAGANVLTF
TRBV7-9	17	TRBJ2-1	-	-	TGTGCCAGCAGCCCAGTCACGCGGATGAGCTCCTACAATGAGCAGTTCTTC	CASSPVTRMSSYNEQFF
TRBV5-4	15	TRBJ2-1	-	TRBD2	TGTGCCAGCAGCCTGGCCCGGACTAGCCTCAATGAGCAGTTCTTC	CASSLARTSLNEQFF
TRBV18	17	TRBJ2-6	-	-	TGTGCCAGCTCACCACCGACTGGAAGCTCTGGGGCCAACGTCCTGACTTTC	CASSPPTGSSGANVLTF
TRBV14	16	TRBJ2-1	-	TRBD2	TGTGCCAGCAGCCTTAGGGGACTAGCCCCCTACAATGAGCAGTTCTTC	CASSLRGLAPYNEQFF
TRBV19	15	TRBJ1-1	-	TRBD1	TGTGCCAGTAGTTGGGACAGGGGAGGGAACACTGAAGCTTTCTTT	CASSWDRGGNTEAFF
TRBV5-6	16	TRBJ2-5	-	TRBD2	TGTGCCAGCAGCCGGACTAGCGGGGGGACCCAAGAGACCCAGTACTTC	CASSRTSGGTQETQYF
TRBV11-2	13	TRBJ2-5	-	-	TGTGCCAGCAGCTTGGGGGTAGGGGGGGCCCAGTACTTC	CASSLGVGGAQYF
TRBV27	15	TRBJ2-4	-	-	TGTGCCAGCCGACGGGGGACGAGTCCCAAAAACATTCAGTACTTC	CASRRGTSPKNIQYF
TRBV19	17	TRBJ1-3	once	-	TGTGCCAGTAGTATAGCTGGCGGGAAAACGGCTGGAAACACCATATATTTT	CASSIAGGKTAGNTIYF
TRBV28	16	TRBJ2-6	-	-	TGTGCCAGCAGTTTATTATTAGCTACTGGGGCCAACGTCCTGACTTTC	CASSLLLATGANVLTF
TRBV5-6	13	TRBJ2-7	-	-	TGTGCCAGCAGCTTTGACCGGGGGGCCGAGCAGTACTTC	CASSFDRGAEQYF
TRBV28	15	TRBJ1-5	-	TRBD1	TGTGCCAGCAGTTTAATCCGGACAGGAGACCAGCCCCAGCATTTT	CASSLIRTGDQPQHF
TRBV2	13	TRBJ2-2	-	TRBD1	TGTGCCAGCAGTGATCGCCCCGGACAGGGAGGAATTTTT	CASSDRPGQGGIF
TRBV6-6	14	TRBJ2-3	-	TRBD2	TGTGCCAGCAAAGAGCGGGACCTCACAGATACGCAGTATTTT	CASKERDLTDTQYF
TRBV2	13	TRBJ2-3	-	-	TGTGCCAGCAGGAGGCGTAGCACAGATACGCAGTATTTT	CASRRRSTDTQYF
TRBV6-1	14	TRBJ2-6	-	-	TGTGCCAGCAGTGAATACGAGGGTTCCAACGTCCTGACTTTC	CASSEYEGSNVLTF
TRBV6-4	16	TRBJ2-3	few	TRBD2	TGTGCCAGCAGTGACTCTGCGGGGGGCAGCACAGATACGCAGTATTTT	CASSDSAGGSTDTQYF
TRBV27	14	TRBJ2-1	-	-	TGTGCCAGCACCCCGGGTCCTCACTACAATGAGCAGTTCTTC	CASTPGPHYNEQFF